The sequence of this T cell receptor beta chain was determined in a study of cytomegalovirus exposure and HLA in healthy donors. Study-level results: In a later analysis, first-cohort TCR clusters were found to tend to co-occur in the roughly 120 validation repertoires.

Assay used: immunoSEQ multiplex PCR; TCRdb lists only in-frame clones, some missing. Among under 75,000 clones listed, 95% were seen once. Trimming left V 1 base short and J 5 bases short, with 17 bases between. The CDR3 is made up of 16 amino acids. CDR1 and CDR2 from the germline V gene are SGHTA and FQGTGA. Note on this clone: What it recognizes is unknown.

Sequencing used PBMCs. The J gene is TRBJ2-5, the V gene TRBV7-3, with TRBD1 as a possible D gene (5 bases). The clonotype comes from a woman aged 18 to 35 in good health and CMV-seropositive. Here the CDR3 reads CASSLNRQPLWETQYF. CDR3 sequence (DNA): TGTGCCAGCAGCTTAAACAGGCAGCCTCTATGGGAGACCCAGTACTTC. Based on the CDR3 plus reference TRBV7-3 and TRBJ2-5, the full variable domain is GAGVSQTPSNKVTEKGKYVELRCDPISGHTALYWYRQSLGQGPEFLIYFQGTGAADDSGLPNDRFFAVRPEGSVSTLKIQRTERGDSAVYLCASSLNRQPLWETQYFGPGTRLLVL.